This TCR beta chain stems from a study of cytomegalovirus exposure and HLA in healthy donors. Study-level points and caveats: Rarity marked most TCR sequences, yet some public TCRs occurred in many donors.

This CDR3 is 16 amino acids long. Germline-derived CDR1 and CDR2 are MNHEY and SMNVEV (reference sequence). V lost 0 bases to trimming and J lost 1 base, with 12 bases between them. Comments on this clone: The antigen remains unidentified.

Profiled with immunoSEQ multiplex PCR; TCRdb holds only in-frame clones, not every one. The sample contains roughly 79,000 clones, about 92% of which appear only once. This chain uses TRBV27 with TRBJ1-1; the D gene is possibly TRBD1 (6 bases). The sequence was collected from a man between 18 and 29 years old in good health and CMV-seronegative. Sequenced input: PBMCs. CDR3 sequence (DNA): TGTGCCAGCAGTTTATCGGGGGGGCTGAGGAACACTGAAGCTTTCTTT. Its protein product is CASSLSGGLRNTEAFF.